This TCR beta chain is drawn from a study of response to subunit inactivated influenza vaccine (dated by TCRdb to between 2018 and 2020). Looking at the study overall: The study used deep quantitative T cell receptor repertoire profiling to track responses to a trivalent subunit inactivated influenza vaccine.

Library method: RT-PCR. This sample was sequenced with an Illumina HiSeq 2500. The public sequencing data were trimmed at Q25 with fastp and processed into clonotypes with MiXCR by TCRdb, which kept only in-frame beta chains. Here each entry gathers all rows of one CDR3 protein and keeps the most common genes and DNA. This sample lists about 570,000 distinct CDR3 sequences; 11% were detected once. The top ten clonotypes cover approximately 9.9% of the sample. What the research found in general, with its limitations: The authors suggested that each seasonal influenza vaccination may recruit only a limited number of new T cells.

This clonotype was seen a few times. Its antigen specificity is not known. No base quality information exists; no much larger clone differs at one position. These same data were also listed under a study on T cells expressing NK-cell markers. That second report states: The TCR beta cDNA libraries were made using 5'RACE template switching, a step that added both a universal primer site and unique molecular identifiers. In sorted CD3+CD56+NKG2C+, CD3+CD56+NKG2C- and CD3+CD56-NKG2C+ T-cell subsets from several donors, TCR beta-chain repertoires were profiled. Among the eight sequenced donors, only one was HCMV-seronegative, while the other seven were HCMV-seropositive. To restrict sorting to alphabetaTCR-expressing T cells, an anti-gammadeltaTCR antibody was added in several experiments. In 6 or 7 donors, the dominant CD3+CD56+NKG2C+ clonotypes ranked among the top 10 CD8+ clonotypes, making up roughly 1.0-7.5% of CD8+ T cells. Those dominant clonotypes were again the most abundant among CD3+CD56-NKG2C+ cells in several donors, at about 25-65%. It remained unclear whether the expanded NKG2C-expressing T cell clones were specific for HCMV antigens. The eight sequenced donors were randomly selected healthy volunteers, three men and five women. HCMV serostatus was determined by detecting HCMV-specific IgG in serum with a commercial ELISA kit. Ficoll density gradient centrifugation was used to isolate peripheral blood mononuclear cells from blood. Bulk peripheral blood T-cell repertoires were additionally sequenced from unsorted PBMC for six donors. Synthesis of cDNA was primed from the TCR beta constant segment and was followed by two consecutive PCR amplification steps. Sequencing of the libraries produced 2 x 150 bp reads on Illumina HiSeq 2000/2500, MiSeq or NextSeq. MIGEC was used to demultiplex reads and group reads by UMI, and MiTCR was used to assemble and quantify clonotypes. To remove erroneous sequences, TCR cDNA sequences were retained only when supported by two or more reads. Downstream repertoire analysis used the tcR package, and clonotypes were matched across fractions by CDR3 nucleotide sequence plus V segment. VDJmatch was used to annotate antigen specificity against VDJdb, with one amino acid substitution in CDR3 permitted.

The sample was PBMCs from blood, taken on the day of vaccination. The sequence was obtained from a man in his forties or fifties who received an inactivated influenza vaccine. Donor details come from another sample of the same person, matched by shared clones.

Here is the DNA: TGCGCCAGCAGCATTGACGGGCCCTCTGGGGCCAACGTCCTGACTTTC. This is translated as CASSIDGPSGANVLTF. This sequence uses TRBV5-1 and TRBJ2-6, with the D gene too uncertain to name. The CDR3 measures 16 amino acids from cysteine to phenylalanine. CDR3 DNA only is kept here, 48 bases in frame from base 1. V is shortened by 4 bases, J by 0 bases, and the region joining them spans 11 bases. CDR1 and CDR2, per the germline V gene, are SGHRS and YFSETQ.